These 27 T cell receptor beta chains were all obtained from the same sample, sequenced in a study of early T cells in non-severe SARS-CoV-2 infection. Each CDR3 protein is one row after TCRdb ran MiXCR on the 5' RACE reads. The sample comprises about 18,000 distinct CDR3 sequences, around 5.9% of which are singletons, and just under 6.5% rests with the top ten. Sequences were obtained from whole blood. Source of these receptors: an adult who was a healthcare worker with PCR-confirmed SARS-CoV-2 infection or an uninfected control (not recorded which).

The table lists this clonotype with a few counts. In DNA form, the CDR3 reads TGCAGTGCTAGTTTTCAGGGCCTCTATAATTCACCCCTCCACTTT. Protein product: CSASFQGLYNSPLHF. The chain employs TRBV20-1 and TRBJ1-6, with D possibly matching TRBD1 (5 bases). The CDR3 is 15 residues long. Germline assignment: CDR1 DFQATT and CDR2 SNEGSKA (reference sequence). V was clipped by 3 bases and J by 3 bases, with 12 bases between them.

This clonotype was found many times. The junction departs from germline at one end; a sequencing error may be responsible. The rearrangement links TRBV18 to TRBJ2-7; TRBD1 matches at 7 bases. This CDR3 is built from 13 residues. CDR1 and CDR2 from the germline V gene are KGHSH and LQKENI. The chain's CDR3 is CASSAPQGNEQYF. CDR3 sequence (DNA): TGTGCCAGCTCAGCACCACAGGGGAACGAGCAGTACTTC. Together with reference TRBV18 and TRBJ2-7, the CDR3 gives the full variable domain: NAGVMQNPRHLVRRRGQEARLRCSPMKGHSHVYWYRQLPEEGLKFMVYLQKENIIDESGMPKERFSAEFPKEGPSILRIQQVVRGDSAAYFCASSAPQGNEQYFGPGTRLTVT.

This clonotype turned up a few times. This chain links TRBV11-2 with TRBJ2-1; 11 nucleotides align to TRBD2. The CDR3 is 17 residues long. The V segment lost 5 bases and the J segment 6 bases; nucleotides outside the gene matches: 12. In germline, CDR1 is SGHAT, CDR2 FQNNGV. CDR3 coding DNA: TGTGCCAGCAGCACAGGGACTAGCGGCGAGACGCCCAATGAGCAGTTCTTC. Residues: CASSTGTSGETPNEQFF.

This clonotype was seen repeatedly, ten times or more. V and J are TRBV7-9 and TRBJ2-1; D remains unclear. Per germline, CDR1 SEHNR and CDR2 FQNEAQ (reference sequence). Trimming shortened V by 1 base and J by 8 bases, and 9 bases separated the two germline ends. The length of the CDR3 is 13 residues. The DNA for the CDR3 is TGTGCCAGCAGCTTAGATGTTAGCCATGAGCAGTTCTTC. Translation gives CASSLDVSHEQFF.

The sample holds many counts of this clonotype. The chain combines TRBV29-1 with TRBJ1-1, with 9 positions matching TRBD1. Germline V gives CDR1 SQVTM, CDR2 ANQGSEA. Trimming at V came to 6 bases and at J to 1 base, leaving 3 bases not matched to a gene. The CDR3 covers 13 residues. CDR3 in DNA: TGCAGCGTGGACAGGGGAGGGAACACTGAAGCTTTCTTT. Translation: CSVDRGGNTEAFF.

This clonotype showed up many times. The gene calls are TRBV3-1 and TRBJ2-1; D unclear. Germline CDR1 and CDR2: LGHDT and YNNKEL (reference sequence). Trimming pared 3 bases from V and 1 base from J, leaving 10 bases between. This CDR3 has 15 amino acids. This chain's CDR3 is CASSQNIESYNEQFF. The CDR3 DNA sequence: TGTGCCAGCAGCCAGAATATTGAATCCTACAATGAGCAGTTCTTC.

In its sample, this clonotype was seen many times. This chain joins TRBV7-6 and TRBJ1-2; D not resolved. This CDR3 spans 13 amino acids. CDR1 and CDR2 from the germline V gene are SGHVS and FNYEAQ. The germline V and J ends were trimmed by 1 base and 8 bases, with 11 bases remaining between them. CDR3 amino acids: CASSLDMALGYTF. CDR3 DNA sequence: TGTGCCAGCAGCTTAGATATGGCCTTGGGCTACACCTTC.

This clonotype was picked up many times. The rearrangement joins TRBV7-3 to TRBJ2-5; D not resolved. The CDR3 totals 13 residues. In germline, CDR1 is SGHTA, CDR2 FQGTGA. The ends were cut back, 0 bases at V and 2 bases at J, with 4 bases in the middle. The CDR3 loop is CASSLTWQETQYF. DNA for the CDR3: TGTGCCAGCAGCTTAACGTGGCAAGAGACCCAGTACTTC.

V and J are TRBV7-8 and TRBJ2-4; 8 nucleotides agree with TRBD1. CDR1 is SGHVS, CDR2 FQNEAQ, per germline. V shed 1 base and J 9 bases; nucleotides not matched to a gene: 2. The CDR3 contains 13 residues. The CDR3 protein is CASSLVQGAIQYF. The CDR3 bases are TGTGCCAGCAGCTTAGTCCAGGGGGCCATTCAGTACTTC.

This clonotype showed up many times. This chain uses TRBV6-5 with TRBJ2-1, with TRBD1 identical over 9 bases. V lost 0 bases, J lost 6 bases, and 6 bases stayed unmatched. The CDR3 length is 16 residues. Germline loops: CDR1 MNHEY, CDR2 SVGAGI. CDR3 nucleotides: TGTGCCAGCAGTTACTCAACGGGACAGGGAAGCAATGAGCAGTTCTTC. Amino acids: CASSYSTGQGSNEQFF.

This clonotype was seen repeatedly, ten times or more. This chain joins TRBV29-1 and TRBJ2-3; either TRBD1 or TRBD2 may supply D (5 bases each). The CDR3 has 15 residues. Germline lookup yields CDR1 SQVTM and CDR2 ANQGSEA. Trimming took 1 base from V and 2 from J, leaving 13 bases between them. The CDR3, as DNA: TGCAGCGTTGAAGTAGCCAGGGACCCCACAGATACGCAGTATTTT. Amino acid sequence: CSVEVARDPTDTQYF.

This clonotype was detected many times. The V and J genes are TRBV20-1 and TRBJ2-7; the match to TRBD2 covers 7 bases. CDR1 and CDR2 (germline): DFQATT, SNEGSKA (reference sequence). Trimming removed 5 bases from V and 4 bases from J; junction bases left unmatched: 11. The CDR3 sequence is 14 residues long. CDR3 nucleotides: TGCAGTGCTGCCGTTTTCGGGGAGGGTTACGAGCAGTACTTC. Its translation is CSAAVFGEGYEQYF.

This clonotype has a count of ten or more. The chain employs TRBV6-1 and TRBJ1-5; 10 bases fit TRBD1. CDR1 is MNHNS and CDR2 is SASEGT in the germline V gene. CDR3 length: 16 amino acids. Trimming removed 0 bases from V and 5 bases from J; junction bases left unmatched: 4. The CDR3 here is CASSEAGQGIDQPQHF. CDR3 sequence (DNA): TGTGCCAGCAGTGAAGCGGGACAGGGGATCGATCAGCCCCAGCATTTT.

This clonotype was detected many times. The gene calls are TRBV14 and TRBJ1-2; 9 nucleotides match TRBD1. V shed 3 bases, J shed 4 bases, and the junction held 3 bases outside the gene matches. CDR1 is SGHDN and CDR2 is FVKESK in the germline V gene. This CDR3 region has 14 residues. In DNA, the CDR3 is TGTGCCAGCAGCCATACAGGGGGCGTCTATGGCTACACCTTC. Residues: CASSHTGGVYGYTF.

On this clonotype itself: A much larger clone differs from this one at a single base, so this may be a read error. The rearrangement uses TRBV20-1 and TRBJ1-4; possible D gene TRBD1, 5 bases. The CDR3 has 13 amino acids. The germline gives CDR1 DFQATT, CDR2 SNEGSKA (reference sequence). The CDR3 loop is CSAKTLGDEKLYF. DNA of the CDR3: TGCAGTGCTAAGACGCTGGGGGATGAAAAACTGTATTTT.

Ten or more counts support this clonotype. The rearrangement links TRBV12-3 or TRBV12-4 to TRBJ2-5; 7 bases are a match to TRBD2. After removal of 1 base from V and 5 bases from J, the junction contained 7 bases not matched to a gene. This CDR3 spans 15 amino acids. The CDR3: CASSLGEGGSETQYF. The CDR3 DNA reads as TGTGCCAGCAGTTTAGGGGAGGGAGGTTCGGAGACCCAGTACTTC.

By frequency in the sample, this clonotype is medium-sized. The chain links TRBV6-1 to TRBJ1-1; D uncertain. Germline V gives CDR1 MNHNS, CDR2 SASEGT. V was pared by 2 bases and J by 5 bases, with 12 bases between. CDR3 length: 14 amino acids. The CDR3 DNA is TGTGCCAGCAGTGAATATGGGGTGGAAACTGAAGCTTTCTTT. This translates into CASSEYGVETEAFF.

Comments on this clonotype: A read error may be the cause here, since a much bigger clone is one base away. The chain couples TRBV28 to TRBJ2-7; tentatively, D is TRBD1 (6 bases). Trimming removed 2 bases from V and 3 bases from J, with 14 bases in between. This CDR3 is 15 amino acids long. The germline CDR1 and CDR2 sequences are MDHEN and SYDVKM. The CDR3 DNA sequence: TGTGCCAGCAGTTTAACGAACAGGGTCGACTACGAGCAGTACTTC. Amino acids: CASSLTNRVDYEQYF.

Points on this clonotype: A single base separates this from a much larger clone, so it may be a read error. The chain couples TRBV2 to TRBJ2-7; the match to TRBD1 covers 9 bases. The CDR3 runs 14 residues. CDR1 is SNHLY and CDR2 is FYNNEI in the germline V gene. After removal of 10 bases from V and 1 base from J, the junction contained 8 bases not matched to a gene. CDR3: CATGTGCKSYEQYF. The CDR3 coding sequence is TGTGCCACGGGGACAGGGTGTAAGTCCTACGAGCAGTACTTC.

At least ten counts were recorded for this clonotype. This chain uses TRBV6-4 with TRBJ2-1; 7 bases match TRBD2. The junction had 5 bases not matched to a gene; V was cut back by 0 bases and J by 6 bases. Germline lookup yields CDR1 MRHNA and CDR2 SNTAGT. The CDR3 contains 15 residues. The CDR3 spells CASSDSGLLPNEQFF. The CDR3 DNA reads TGTGCCAGCAGTGACTCGGGACTACTCCCCAATGAGCAGTTCTTC.

This clonotype was detected a few times. The gene calls are TRBV29-1 and TRBJ2-5, with D possibly matching TRBD1 (5 bases). CDR3 length equals 12 residues. With 5 bases removed from V and 5 bases from J, the gap between germline ends came to 12 bases. Per germline, CDR1 SQVTM and CDR2 ANQGSEA. CDR3 bases: TGCAGCGTTCCAGGGATTGTTGAGACCCAGTACTTC. It is translated as CSVPGIVETQYF.

Points on this clonotype: An end of the junction differs from the germline gene, which may be a read error. CDR3 nucleotides: TGTGCCACCAGTAGGGACAGGGGAAACACCGGGGAGCTGTTTTTT. This encodes CATSRDRGNTGELFF. The chain combines TRBV10-3 with TRBJ2-2, with 10 bases fitting TRBD1. This CDR3 has 15 amino acids. CDR1 ENHRY and CDR2 SYGVKD come from the germline V gene.

The V call is TRBV5-1, the J call TRBJ1-1; tentatively, D is TRBD1 (5 bases). The CDR3 spans 14 residues. V dropped 4 bases and J dropped 5 bases, with 15 bases sitting between them. Germline CDR1 and CDR2: SGHRS and YFSETQ. CDR3 DNA: TGCGCCAGCAGCCAAGGGACGCCGGGGACTGAAGCTTTCTTT. It translates to CASSQGTPGTEAFF.

Ten or more counts support this clonotype. The chain uses TRBV20-1 and TRBJ1-3, with D possibly TRBD1 on 5 matching bases. Germline lookup yields CDR1 DFQATT and CDR2 SNEGSKA (reference sequence). The CDR3 loop spans 14 amino acids. The germline V and J ends were trimmed by 6 bases and 2 bases, with 14 bases remaining between them. The DNA of the CDR3 is TGCAGTGCACCTCGGGGGGGTGCTGGAAACACCATATATTTT. Amino acids: CSAPRGGAGNTIYF.

This clonotype was seen many times. The rearrangement links TRBV20-1 to TRBJ1-4; D is undetermined. The CDR3 consists of 13 residues. CDR1 and CDR2 from the germline V gene are DFQATT and SNEGSKA (reference sequence). V shed 3 bases and J shed 7 bases, with 12 bases lying between them. The CDR3 sequence is CSASGSRVEKLFF. DNA for the CDR3: TGCAGTGCTAGTGGCAGTCGCGTTGAAAAACTGTTTTTT.

Sample share makes this clonotype medium-sized. This chain uses TRBV7-2 with TRBJ2-1; 8 bases are shared with TRBD2. The CDR3 runs to 19 residues. Germline V gene data show CDR1 as SGHTA and CDR2 as FQGNSA. V lost 2 bases to trimming and J lost 9 bases; unmatched junction nucleotides: 21. CDR3 DNA sequence: TGTGCCAGCAGCTTACGGCCCGGGAGGGCCCCAATCCTTACTCCTGAGCAGTTCTTC. It specifies CASSLRPGRAPILTPEQFF.

This clonotype was recorded at least ten times. The CDR3 loop reads CASSPPSGECNQPQHF. In DNA, the CDR3 is TGTGCCAGCAGCCCCCCGTCAGGGGAGTGCAATCAGCCCCAGCATTTT. The V call is TRBV14, the J call TRBJ1-5; a possible D gene is TRBD1 (6 bases). The CDR3 covers 16 residues. V was cut by 4 bases and J by 2 bases, with 15 bases left in between. Germline V gene data show CDR1 as SGHDN and CDR2 as FVKESK.